The T cell receptor (beta chain) described here comes from a study of blood T cell repertoires in COVID-19. For the study at large: From T cells, B-cell-depleted T cells, or PBMCs came the material, which was cDNA or gDNA.

The CDR3 is made up of 14 amino acids. The germline gives CDR1 LNHNV, CDR2 YYDKDF (reference sequence). Trimming took off 1 base at V and 2 bases at J, with 6 bases between the two ends. TCRdb keeps only in-frame clones here, not all; method: immunoSEQ multiplex PCR. This table has 250,000 to 350,000 clones, around 90% appearing once. Participant-reported clinical history was the basis for cohort assignment. Either two negative PCRs, clearance, or symptom resolution qualified Cohort 3 donors as recovered. This sequence joins TRBV15 and TRBJ1-5; D is ambiguous. Sequencing was carried out using PBMCs or T cells enriched from blood (not recorded which). The TCR was taken from a woman aged 25-40 years who had recovered from COVID-19. The CDR3 sequence is CATSRVSGNQPQHF. As DNA, the CDR3 is TGTGCCACCAGCAGAGTTTCAGGCAATCAGCCCCAGCATTTT.